These 24 T cell receptor beta chains were sequenced from one sample in a study of T cell responses to AZD1222 COVID-19 vaccine. Sequencing was performed with immunoSEQ multiplex PCR; in TCRdb, only in-frame clones are kept and a portion is missing. Of tens of thousands of clones in the sample, less than 95% were seen once. The specimen comprised peripheral blood, sampled 28 days after the second AZD1222 dose. The origin of the receptors is an adult who received the AZD1222 COVID-19 vaccine.

This clone was recorded only once. The chain links TRBV11-3 to TRBJ2-1, with TRBD2 identical over 7 bases. The V and J ends lost 0 bases and 3 bases, in that order; junction bases with no gene match: 2. CDR3 length: 15 amino acids. Germline V lookup: CDR1 SGHNT, CDR2 YENEEA. The CDR3 sequence: CASSLDPGGYNEQFF. The CDR3 bases are TGTGCCAGCAGCTTAGACCCGGGGGGCTACAATGAGCAGTTCTTC.

This clone was counted once. This chain connects TRBV6-6 to TRBJ2-4; D is uncertain. Between the trimmed V and J ends, which lost 8 bases and 10 bases, there was a span of 15 bases. There are 12 residues in the CDR3. Germline V CDR1 and CDR2: MNHNY, SVGAGI (reference sequence). The DNA of the CDR3 is TGTGCCAGCGCGCCGAACCTTCCGATTCAGTACTTC. Encoded protein: CASAPNLPIQYF.

The rearrangement links TRBV19 to TRBJ2-6; TRBD2 is a possible D gene (7 bases). CDR3 length: 14 amino acids. V gave up 11 bases and J gave up 1 base, with 12 bases separating them. Germline V gene lookup returns CDR1 LNHDA and CDR2 SQIVND (reference sequence). The CDR3 region has the DNA TGTGCCGGGGGGGCCGGATCTGGGGCCAACGTCCTGACTTTC. Translating it yields CAGGAGSGANVLTF.

This clone was recorded once. The chain has TRBV5-6 and TRBJ1-6; 9 bases are shared with TRBD1. Germline CDR1 reads SGHDT; CDR2 reads YYEEEE. CDR3 size: 16 residues. V shed 4 bases and J 6 bases; nucleotides not matched to a gene: 8. The CDR3 reads CASSPGTGRGNSPLHF. CDR3 nucleotides: TGTGCCAGCAGCCCCGGGACAGGGAGAGGTAATTCACCCCTCCACTTT.

V usage is TRBV19 and J usage is TRBJ1-5; D gene uncertain. The CDR3 contains 16 residues. The germline V gene encodes CDR1 LNHDA and CDR2 SQIVND (reference sequence). Between the trimmed V and J ends, which lost 1 base and 0 bases, there was a span of 10 bases. The CDR3 DNA follows: TGTGCCAGTAGTATAGGGCAGACGTATAGCAATCAGCCCCAGCATTTT. Encoded protein: CASSIGQTYSNQPQHF.

This chain links TRBV28 with TRBJ1-2; the D gene is possibly TRBD1 (6 bases). Trimming removed 5 bases from V and 5 bases from J, with 12 bases in between. Looked up from germline, CDR1 is MDHEN and CDR2 is SYDVKM. The CDR3 runs to 13 residues. CDR3: CASSEDSRYGYTF. In DNA, the CDR3 is TGTGCCAGCAGTGAGGACAGTCGATATGGCTACACCTTC.

V usage is TRBV5-4 and J usage is TRBJ1-1; the match to TRBD1 covers 7 bases. The CDR3 contains 16 residues. The ends lost 0 bases at V and 0 bases at J; junction bases unmatched: 5. CDR1 is SGHNT and CDR2 is YYREEE in the germline V gene (reference sequence). CDR3 amino acids: CASSLVGTAMNTEAFF. The CDR3 DNA reads TGTGCCAGCAGCTTGGTTGGGACAGCCATGAACACTGAAGCTTTCTTT.

The genes are TRBV19 and TRBJ2-3, with D possibly TRBD2 on 6 matching bases. V lost 2 bases and J 10 bases, leaving 19 bases between the germline ends. Looked up from germline, CDR1 is LNHDA and CDR2 is SQIVND (reference sequence). CDR3 length: 15 residues. The CDR3 DNA sequence: TGTGCCAGTAGTATATCTAAGGGAGTAGGGGAGGCGCAGTATTTT. Its translation is CASSISKGVGEAQYF.

A few counts support this clone. The chain joins TRBV2 to TRBJ1-5; D gene uncertain. CDR3 length: 15 residues. Trimming took off 4 bases at V and 0 bases at J, with 10 bases between the two ends. Germline CDR1 is SNHLY and CDR2 is FYNNEI. Here the CDR3 reads CASSVKGYSNQPQHF. The CDR3 nucleotides are TGTGCCAGCAGTGTAAAGGGATATAGCAATCAGCCCCAGCATTTT.

This clone has more than one count but fewer than ten. V usage is TRBV5-1 and J usage is TRBJ2-1; no clear D gene. Trimming cost V 2 bases and J 6 bases, with 6 bases left between them. Germline assignment: CDR1 SGHRS and CDR2 YFSETQ. The length of the CDR3 is 12 residues. The chain's CDR3 is CASSFVRNEQFF. CDR3 DNA: TGCGCCAGCAGCTTTGTCCGCAATGAGCAGTTCTTC.

This rearrangement joins TRBV24-1 to TRBJ2-7; maybe TRBD1 (5 bases). CDR3 length: 12 residues. CDR1 is KGHDR, CDR2 SFDVKD, per germline. V shed 7 bases and J shed 6 bases, with 12 bases lying between them. The CDR3 loop is CATSRDYGEQYF. CDR3 nucleotide sequence: TGTGCCACCAGCAGGGATTATGGCGAGCAGTACTTC.

This sequence joins TRBV27 and TRBJ2-5; 9 positions match TRBD2. Germline V gives CDR1 MNHEY, CDR2 SMNVEV (reference sequence). The CDR3 extends over 16 amino acids. Unmatched junction bases numbered 11, after V lost 6 bases and J lost 3 bases. CDR3 residues: CASRPNWASGEETQYF. The CDR3 coding sequence is TGTGCCAGCAGACCGAACTGGGCTAGCGGGGAAGAGACCCAGTACTTC.

Only one count was recorded for this clone. V usage is TRBV28 and J usage is TRBJ1-2, with D possibly TRBD1 on 6 matching bases. This CDR3 region has 15 residues. The germline V gene has CDR1 MDHEN and CDR2 SYDVKM. Trimming removed 8 bases at V and 4 bases at J, with 20 bases between. The CDR3 is CASLQTGPIPYGYTF. CDR3 bases: TGTGCCAGCCTTCAGACAGGCCCCATCCCCTATGGCTACACCTTC.

The rearrangement joins TRBV9 to TRBJ2-3; 12 bases agree with TRBD2. Germline V gives CDR1 SGDLS, CDR2 YYNGEE. The V gene end was trimmed by 3 bases and the J gene end by 7 bases; junction bases not matched to a gene: 12. The CDR3 runs 17 residues. The DNA for the CDR3 is TGTGCCAGCAGCGGCCTATCTAGCGGGGGGGCCCTAAATACGCAGTATTTT. It is translated as CASSGLSSGGALNTQYF.

The chain has TRBV20-1 and TRBJ2-2; 8 bases fit TRBD2. The CDR3 is made up of 15 amino acids. Per the germline V gene, CDR1 is DFQATT and CDR2 is SNEGSKA (reference sequence). The ends lost 3 bases at V and 2 bases at J; junction bases unmatched: 5. CDR3 loop: CSASLSGANTGELFF. CDR3 nucleotides: TGCAGTGCTAGTCTTAGCGGGGCAAACACCGGGGAGCTGTTTTTT.

The chain combines TRBV9 with TRBJ2-3; 8 nucleotides line up with TRBD2. V lost 3 bases and J lost 0; bases outside the gene matches: 6. Germline CDR1 and CDR2: SGDLS and YYNGEE. There are 16 residues in the CDR3. CDR3 coding DNA: TGTGCCAGCAGCGCCGAGCGGGGGAAGAGCACAGATACGCAGTATTTT. Its translation is CASSAERGKSTDTQYF. Together with reference TRBV9 and TRBJ2-3, the CDR3 gives the full variable domain: DSGVTQTPKHLITATGQRVTLRCSPRSGDLSVYWYQQSLDQGLQFLIQYYNGEERAKGNILERFSAQQFPDLHSELNLSSLELGDSALYFCASSAERGKSTDTQYFGPGTRLTVL.

V gene TRBV19 combines with J gene TRBJ1-2, with 7 positions matching TRBD1. CDR3 length: 14 amino acids. V was pared by 10 bases and J by 4 bases, with 12 bases of the junction left unmatched. Germline-derived CDR1 and CDR2 are LNHDA and SQIVND (reference sequence). The CDR3 DNA reads as TGTGCCACGTCATTACAGGGGCCGACCTATGGCTACACCTTC. This encodes CATSLQGPTYGYTF.

This clone was recorded only once. The chain couples TRBV18 to TRBJ2-7; D might be TRBD2 (6 bases). The CDR3 consists of 15 residues. Germline V lookup: CDR1 KGHSH, CDR2 LQKENI. V gave up 6 bases and J gave up 3 bases, with 18 bases separating them. CDR3 in amino acids: CASSGAGTGVYEQYF. The CDR3 DNA follows: TGTGCCAGCTCGGGAGCCGGGACGGGGGTCTACGAGCAGTACTTC.

This clone has only one observation. The rearrangement links TRBV4-1 to TRBJ2-7; 7 nucleotides agree with TRBD1. V was pared by 1 base and J by 3 bases, with 3 bases of the junction left unmatched. Germline CDR1 and CDR2: MGHRA and YSYEKL. CDR3 length: 14 amino acids. The CDR3: CASSQGTGIYEQYF. The CDR3 DNA is TGCGCCAGCAGCCAAGGGACAGGTATCTACGAGCAGTACTTC.

The chain is built from TRBV7-9 and TRBJ1-1; TRBD1 aligns across 9 bases. The ends lost 5 bases at V and 2 bases at J; junction bases unmatched: 6. The CDR3 is made up of 15 amino acids. Germline-derived CDR1 and CDR2 are SEHNR and FQNEAQ (reference sequence). CDR3 bases: TGTGCCAGCAGCGCGGACAGGGGTTTTAACACTGAAGCTTTCTTT. Its translation: CASSADRGFNTEAFF. The variable domain in full, with the rest retrieved from reference TRBV7-9 and TRBJ1-1, is DTGVSQNPRHKITKRGQNVTFRCDPISEHNRLYWYRQTLGQGPEFLTYFQNEAQLEKSRLLSDRFSAERPKGSFSTLEIQRTEQGDSAMYLCASSADRGFNTEAFFGQGTRLTVV.

V gene TRBV14 combines with J gene TRBJ1-4; D gene ambiguous. The CDR3 sequence is 16 residues long. The V end was cut by 1 base, the J end by 4 bases, with 13 bases between. The germline gives CDR1 SGHDN, CDR2 FVKESK. Here the CDR3 reads CASSQGQMRLNEKLFF. DNA of the CDR3: TGTGCCAGCAGCCAAGGTCAGATGAGACTTAATGAAAAACTGTTTTTT.

The chain recombines TRBV2 with TRBJ1-2; 10 nucleotides align to TRBD1. Unmatched junction bases numbered 7, after V lost 5 bases and J lost 7 bases. In germline, CDR1 is SNHLY, CDR2 FYNNEI. The CDR3 runs to 14 residues. In DNA form, the CDR3 reads TGTGCCAGCAGTCCCGGGACAGGGGAGTTTGGCTACACCTTC. Its protein is CASSPGTGEFGYTF.

V and J are TRBV5-6 and TRBJ2-7; either TRBD1 or TRBD2 may supply D (5 bases each). Trimming cost V 0 bases and J 7 bases, with 11 bases left between them. The V gene's germline CDR1 is SGHDT and CDR2 YYEEEE. This CDR3 contains 13 residues. CDR3 sequence: CASSLGRDGEQYF. The CDR3 DNA reads as TGTGCCAGCAGCTTGGGACGGGACGGAGAGCAGTACTTC.

The chain couples TRBV3-1 (or the pseudogene TRBV3-2) to TRBJ2-1; 7 bases match TRBD2. Germline V lookup: CDR1 LGHDT, CDR2 YNNKEL (reference sequence). This CDR3 spans 15 amino acids. V lost 0 bases and J lost 4; bases outside the gene matches: 3. CDR3 bases: TGTGCCAGCAGCCAAGATCAGGGAGGGTACAATGAGCAGTTCTTC. This sequence encodes CASSQDQGGYNEQFF.